These T cell receptor beta chains were read from a single sample in a study of CD8 T cells in ankylosing spondylitis. MiXCR was run by TCRdb on the 5' RACE reads, yielding one entry per CDR3 protein. The data hold around 490,000 distinct CDR3 sequences, with 5.3% observed a single time. The material sequenced was blood, either unsorted or a sorted T cell fraction (not recorded which). The receptors were sampled from a male donor with ankylosing spondylitis. CDR3s include the opening cysteine and the closing phenylalanine or tryptophan. Fields, in order: J gene, clone size, V gene, D gene, CDR3 protein, CDR3 DNA. A D gene is named only where the DNA matches it firmly. Size tells how often a clone was seen (once, few, many) or the class of an expanded clone, and some rows leave it out.

J gene: TRBJ1-1; clone size: many; V gene: TRBV12-3/TRBV12-4; D gene: NA; CDR3 protein: CASSLEVGTEAFF; CDR3 DNA: TGTGCCAGCAGTCTGGAAGTCGGCACTGAAGCTTTCTTT
J gene: TRBJ2-1; clone size: many; V gene: TRBV28; D gene: NA; CDR3 protein: CASSLPKREQFF; CDR3 DNA: TGTGCCAGCAGTTTGCCTAAGAGAGAGCAGTTCTTC
J gene: TRBJ1-1; clone size: many; V gene: TRBV12-3/TRBV12-4; D gene: NA; CDR3 protein: CASSLKQGTFWSEAFF; CDR3 DNA: TGTGCCAGCAGTTTAAAACAGGGCACTTTCTGGTCTGAAGCTTTCTTT
J gene: TRBJ1-2; clone size: many; V gene: TRBV7-9; D gene: TRBD1; CDR3 protein: CASSIPGQGGYTF; CDR3 DNA: TGTGCCAGCAGCATTCCGGGACAGGGAGGCTACACCTTC
J gene: TRBJ2-6; clone size: NA; V gene: TRBV7-2; D gene: NA; CDR3 protein: CASSSPAGANVLTF; CDR3 DNA: TGTGCCAGCAGTTCCCCCGCCGGGGCCAACGTCCTGACTTTC
J gene: TRBJ2-7; clone size: many; V gene: TRBV6-5; D gene: NA; CDR3 protein: CASSYSREDEQYF; CDR3 DNA: TGTGCCAGCAGTTACTCGAGGGAGGACGAGCAGTACTTC
J gene: TRBJ1-1; clone size: few; V gene: TRBV24-1; D gene: NA; CDR3 protein: CATSDLRGGAFF; CDR3 DNA: TGTGCCACCAGTGATTTGCGGGGCGGAGCTTTCTTT
J gene: TRBJ1-1; clone size: many; V gene: TRBV5-1; D gene: TRBD1; CDR3 protein: CASTAPDRRNTEAFF; CDR3 DNA: TGCGCCAGCACCGCTCCGGACAGGAGGAACACTGAAGCTTTCTTT
J gene: TRBJ2-1; clone size: few; V gene: TRBV7-2; D gene: NA; CDR3 protein: CASSPAVRGLAYNEQFF; CDR3 DNA: TGTGCCAGCAGCCCGGCGGTACGGGGGCTGGCCTACAATGAGCAGTTCTTC
J gene: TRBJ2-7; clone size: few; V gene: TRBV7-2; D gene: NA; CDR3 protein: CASSLNAPTTSGEQYF; CDR3 DNA: TGTGCCAGCAGCTTAAATGCTCCCACTACGAGCGGCGAGCAGTACTTC
J gene: TRBJ2-4; clone size: many; V gene: TRBV7-9; D gene: NA; CDR3 protein: CASSLTSAKNIQYF; CDR3 DNA: TGTGCCAGCAGCTTGACCTCAGCCAAAAACATTCAGTACTTC